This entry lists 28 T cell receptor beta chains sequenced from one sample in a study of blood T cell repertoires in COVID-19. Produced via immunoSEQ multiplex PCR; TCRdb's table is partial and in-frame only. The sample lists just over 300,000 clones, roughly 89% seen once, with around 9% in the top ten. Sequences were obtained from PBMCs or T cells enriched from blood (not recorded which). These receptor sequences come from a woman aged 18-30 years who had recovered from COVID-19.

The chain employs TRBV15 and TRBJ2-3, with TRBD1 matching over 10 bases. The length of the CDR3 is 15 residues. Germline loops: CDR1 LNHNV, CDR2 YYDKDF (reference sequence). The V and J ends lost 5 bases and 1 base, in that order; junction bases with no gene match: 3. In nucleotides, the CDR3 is TGTGCCACCAGCCACGGGACAGGGGGCACAGATACGCAGTATTTT. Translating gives CATSHGTGGTDTQYF.

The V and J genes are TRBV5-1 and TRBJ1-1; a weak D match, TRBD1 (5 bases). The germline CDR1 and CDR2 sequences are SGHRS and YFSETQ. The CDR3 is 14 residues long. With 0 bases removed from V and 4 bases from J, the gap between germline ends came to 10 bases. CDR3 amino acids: CASSLEGGATEAFF. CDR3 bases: TGCGCCAGCAGCTTGGAAGGAGGGGCCACTGAAGCTTTCTTT. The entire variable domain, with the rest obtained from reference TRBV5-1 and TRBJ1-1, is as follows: KAGVTQTPRYLIKTRGQQVTLSCSPISGHRSVSWYQQTPGQGLQFLFEYFSETQRNKGNFPGRFSGRQFSNSRSEMNVSTLELGDSALYLCASSLEGGATEAFFGQGTRLTVV.

Here the CDR3 reads CASSLTAYNEQFF. The CDR3 region has the DNA TGTGCCAGCAGCTTGACAGCGTACAATGAGCAGTTCTTC. The V and J genes are TRBV11-3 and TRBJ2-1; tentative D call: TRBD1 (5 bases). Trimming left V 3 bases short and J 4 bases short, with 7 bases between. The CDR3 loop spans 13 amino acids. Germline assignment: CDR1 SGHNT and CDR2 YENEEA.

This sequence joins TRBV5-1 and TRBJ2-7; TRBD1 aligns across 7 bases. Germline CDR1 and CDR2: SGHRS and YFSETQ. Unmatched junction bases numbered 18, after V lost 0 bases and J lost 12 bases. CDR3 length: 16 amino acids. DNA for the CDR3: TGCGCCAGCAGCTTGGAGACAGGGAGTCCCCTTACTCCTCTGTACTTC. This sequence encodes CASSLETGSPLTPLYF.

The CDR3 DNA is TGTGCCAGCAGCCGTGGGACAGGGTGGGTTTACGAGCAGTACTTC. Its protein product is CASSRGTGWVYEQYF. The chain has TRBV28 and TRBJ2-7; 9 positions agree with TRBD1. The V gene's germline CDR1 is MDHEN and CDR2 SYDVKM. This CDR3 region has 15 residues. The V and J ends lost 6 bases and 4 bases, in that order; junction bases with no gene match: 10.

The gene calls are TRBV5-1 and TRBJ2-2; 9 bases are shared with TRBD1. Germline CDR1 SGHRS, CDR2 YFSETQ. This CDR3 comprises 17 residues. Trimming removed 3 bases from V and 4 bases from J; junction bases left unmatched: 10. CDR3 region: CASSSRLQGASTGELFF. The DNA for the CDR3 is TGCGCCAGCAGCTCAAGATTACAGGGGGCGAGCACCGGGGAGCTGTTTTTT.

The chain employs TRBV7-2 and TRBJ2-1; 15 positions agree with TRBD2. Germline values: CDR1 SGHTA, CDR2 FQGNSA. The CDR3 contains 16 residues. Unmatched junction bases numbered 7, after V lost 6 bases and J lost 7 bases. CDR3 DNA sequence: TGTGCCAGCAGTAGCCCGGGACTAGCGGGAGGTAATGAGCAGTTCTTC. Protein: CASSSPGLAGGNEQFF.

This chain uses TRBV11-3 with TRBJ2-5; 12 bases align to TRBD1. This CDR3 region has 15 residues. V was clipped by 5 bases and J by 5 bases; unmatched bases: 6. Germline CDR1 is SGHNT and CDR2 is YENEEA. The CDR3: CASSVGTGGRETQYF. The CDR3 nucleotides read TGTGCCAGCAGCGTCGGGACAGGGGGCAGGGAGACCCAGTACTTC.

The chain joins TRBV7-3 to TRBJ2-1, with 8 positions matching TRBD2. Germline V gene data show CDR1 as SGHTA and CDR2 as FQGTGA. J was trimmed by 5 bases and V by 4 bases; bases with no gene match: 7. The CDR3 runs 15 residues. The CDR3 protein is CASSSGTSKHNEQFF. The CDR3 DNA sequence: TGTGCCAGCAGCTCCGGGACTAGTAAACACAATGAGCAGTTCTTC.

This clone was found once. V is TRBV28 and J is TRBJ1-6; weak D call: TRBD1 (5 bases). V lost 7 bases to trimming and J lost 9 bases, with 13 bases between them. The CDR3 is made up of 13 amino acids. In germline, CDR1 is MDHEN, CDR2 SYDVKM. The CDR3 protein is CASTDTGGSPLHF. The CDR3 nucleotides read TGTGCCAGCACCGACACCGGGGGTTCACCCCTCCACTTT.

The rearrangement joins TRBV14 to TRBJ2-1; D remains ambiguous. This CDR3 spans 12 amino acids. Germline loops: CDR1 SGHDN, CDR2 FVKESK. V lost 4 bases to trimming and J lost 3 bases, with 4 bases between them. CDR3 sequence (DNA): TGTGCCAGCAGCCTGTACTACAATGAGCAGTTCTTC. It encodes CASSLYYNEQFF.

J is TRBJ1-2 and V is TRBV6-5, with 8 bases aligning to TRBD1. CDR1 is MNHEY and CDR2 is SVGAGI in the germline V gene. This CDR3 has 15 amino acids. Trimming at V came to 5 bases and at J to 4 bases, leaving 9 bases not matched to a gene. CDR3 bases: TGTGCCAGCAGTCGCAGCCTCCAGGGGGCCTATGGCTACACCTTC. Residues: CASSRSLQGAYGYTF.

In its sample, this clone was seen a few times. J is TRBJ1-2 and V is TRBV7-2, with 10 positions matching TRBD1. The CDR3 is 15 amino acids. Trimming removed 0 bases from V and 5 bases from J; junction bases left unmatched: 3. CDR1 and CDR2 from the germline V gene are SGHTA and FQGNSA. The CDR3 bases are TGTGCCAGCAGCTTAGCAGGGACAGGGGAATATGGCTACACCTTC. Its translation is CASSLAGTGEYGYTF.

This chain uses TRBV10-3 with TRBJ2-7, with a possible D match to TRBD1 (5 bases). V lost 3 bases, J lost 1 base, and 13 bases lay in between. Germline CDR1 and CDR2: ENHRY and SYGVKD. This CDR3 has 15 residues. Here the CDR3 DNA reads TGTGCCATCAGTGAAACGCAGGGTAGGTCCTACGAGCAGTACTTC. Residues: CAISETQGRSYEQYF.

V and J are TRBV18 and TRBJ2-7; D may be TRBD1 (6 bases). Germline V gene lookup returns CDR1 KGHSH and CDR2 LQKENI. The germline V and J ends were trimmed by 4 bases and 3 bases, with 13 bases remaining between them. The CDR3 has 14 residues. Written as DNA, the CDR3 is TGTGCCAGCTCACTCAACAGGGCTAACTACGAGCAGTACTTC. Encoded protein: CASSLNRANYEQYF. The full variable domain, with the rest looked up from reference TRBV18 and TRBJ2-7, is NAGVMQNPRHLVRRRGQEARLRCSPMKGHSHVYWYRQLPEEGLKFMVYLQKENIIDESGMPKERFSAEFPKEGPSILRIQQVVRGDSAAYFCASSLNRANYEQYFGPGTRLTVT.

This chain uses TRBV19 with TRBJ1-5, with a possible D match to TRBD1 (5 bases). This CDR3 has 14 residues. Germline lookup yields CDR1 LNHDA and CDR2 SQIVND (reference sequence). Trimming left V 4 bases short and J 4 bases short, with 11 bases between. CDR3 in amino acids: CASSRPQENQPQHF. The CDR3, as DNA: TGTGCCAGTAGTAGGCCACAGGAAAATCAGCCCCAGCATTTT.

The CDR3 region has the DNA TGTGCCAGCAGCCCCCGGGACTCCCTTTGGTACGAGCAGTACTTC. Translation: CASSPRDSLWYEQYF. The V and J genes are TRBV7-9 and TRBJ2-7; a possible D gene is TRBD2 (6 bases). Looked up from germline, CDR1 is SEHNR and CDR2 is FQNEAQ (reference sequence). V lost 5 bases to trimming and J lost 4 bases, with 18 bases between them. The CDR3 sequence is 15 residues long.

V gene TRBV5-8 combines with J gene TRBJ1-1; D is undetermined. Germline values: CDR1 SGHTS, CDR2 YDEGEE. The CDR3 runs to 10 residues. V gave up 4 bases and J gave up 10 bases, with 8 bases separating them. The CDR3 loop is CASSPTVAFF. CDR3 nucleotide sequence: TGTGCCAGCAGCCCCACGGTAGCTTTCTTT.

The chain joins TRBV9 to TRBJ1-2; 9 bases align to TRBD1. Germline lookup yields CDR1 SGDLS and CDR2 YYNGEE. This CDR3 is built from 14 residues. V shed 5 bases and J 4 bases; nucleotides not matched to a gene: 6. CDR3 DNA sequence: TGTGCCAGCAGACCCCCGGGACAGGGCTATGGCTACACCTTC. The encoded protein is CASRPPGQGYGYTF.

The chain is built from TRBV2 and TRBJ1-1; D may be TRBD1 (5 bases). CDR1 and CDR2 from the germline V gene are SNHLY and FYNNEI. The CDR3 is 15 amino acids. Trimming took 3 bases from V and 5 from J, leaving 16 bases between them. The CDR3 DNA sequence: TGTGCCAGCAGTGAGTTGGGGGGTCGGAGGACTGAAGCTTTCTTT. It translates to CASSELGGRRTEAFF.

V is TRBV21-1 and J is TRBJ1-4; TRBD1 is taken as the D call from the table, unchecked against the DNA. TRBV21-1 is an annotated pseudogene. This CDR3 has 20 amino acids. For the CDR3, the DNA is TGTGCCAGCAGCTACCAATGGACAGGTGCCGTCCGGGAGATTAATGAAAAACTGTTTTTT. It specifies CASSYQWTGAVREINEKLFF.

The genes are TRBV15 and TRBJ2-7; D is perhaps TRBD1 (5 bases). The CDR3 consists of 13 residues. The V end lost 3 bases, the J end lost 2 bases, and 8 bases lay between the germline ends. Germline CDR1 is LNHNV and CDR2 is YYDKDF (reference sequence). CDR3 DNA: TGTGCCACCAGCAGGGACACAGCCTACGAGCAGTACTTC. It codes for CATSRDTAYEQYF.

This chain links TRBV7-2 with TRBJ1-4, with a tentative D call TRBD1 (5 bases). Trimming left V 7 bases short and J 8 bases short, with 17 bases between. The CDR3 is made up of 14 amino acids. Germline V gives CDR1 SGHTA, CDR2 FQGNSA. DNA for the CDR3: TGTGCCAGCAAATTGGGGGGATTAGGGGAAAAACTGTTTTTT. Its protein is CASKLGGLGEKLFF.

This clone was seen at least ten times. In nucleotides, the CDR3 is TGTGCCACCAGACGGGGGGGGCCTAATCAGCCCCAGCATTTT. Residues: CATRRGGPNQPQHF. The V gene is TRBV6-5, the J gene TRBJ1-5; weak D call: TRBD1 (6 bases). Germline V lookup: CDR1 MNHEY, CDR2 SVGAGI. The CDR3 consists of 14 residues. V was trimmed by 10 bases and J by 4 bases, leaving 17 bases between them.

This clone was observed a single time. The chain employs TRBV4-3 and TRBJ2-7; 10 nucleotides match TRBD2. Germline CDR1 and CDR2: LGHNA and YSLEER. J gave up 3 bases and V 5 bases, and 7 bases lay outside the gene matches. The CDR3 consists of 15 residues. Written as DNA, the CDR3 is TGCGCCAGCAGCGTCCTAGCGGGGGATTACTACGAGCAGTACTTC. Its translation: CASSVLAGDYYEQYF.

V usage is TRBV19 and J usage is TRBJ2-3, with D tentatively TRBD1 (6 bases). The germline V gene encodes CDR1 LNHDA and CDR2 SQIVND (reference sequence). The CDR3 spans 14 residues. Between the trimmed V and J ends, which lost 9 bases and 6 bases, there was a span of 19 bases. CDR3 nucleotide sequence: TGTGCCAGCTCTCACGCAGGGGTCGGGGATACGCAGTATTTT. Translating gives CASSHAGVGDTQYF.

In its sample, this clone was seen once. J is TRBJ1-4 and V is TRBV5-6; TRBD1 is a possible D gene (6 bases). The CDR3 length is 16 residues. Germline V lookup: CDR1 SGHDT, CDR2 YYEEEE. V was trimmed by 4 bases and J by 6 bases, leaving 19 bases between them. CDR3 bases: TGTGCCAGCAGCGTGAGCCAGGGGACCAACTATGAAAAACTGTTTTTT. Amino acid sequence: CASSVSQGTNYEKLFF.

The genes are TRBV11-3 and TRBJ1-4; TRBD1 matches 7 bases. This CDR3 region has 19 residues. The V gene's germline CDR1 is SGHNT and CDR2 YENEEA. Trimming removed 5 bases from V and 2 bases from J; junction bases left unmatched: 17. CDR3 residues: CASSQARDSRLATNEKLFF. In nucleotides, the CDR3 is TGTGCCAGCAGCCAGGCCCGGGACAGCCGGCTTGCGACTAATGAAAAACTGTTTTTT.